Below, 17 T cell receptor beta chains from the same sample are listed, as sequenced in a study of blood T cell repertoires in COVID-19. Method: immunoSEQ multiplex PCR; TCRdb's copy keeps in-frame clones and lacks some. The table has around 140,000 clones, roughly 89% seen once. The sample was peripheral blood. The receptors originated from a man in his 60s with COVID-19, enrolled during active disease.

The rearrangement uses TRBV27 and TRBJ2-3; D gene ambiguous. Trimming took 2 bases from V and 8 from J, leaving 11 bases between them. This CDR3 region has 13 residues. Germline V gene data show CDR1 as MNHEY and CDR2 as SMNVEV (reference sequence). The CDR3 bases are TGTGCCAGCAGTTTACCGGCGTCGGGTACGCAGTATTTT. Its translation is CASSLPASGTQYF.

Turning to this clone: This CDR3 is also generated by other DNA sequences in the sample. The V gene is TRBV6-5, the J gene TRBJ1-1; D remains unclear. Deletions cut 6 bases from V and 2 bases from J, with 10 bases between. This CDR3 spans 13 amino acids. Germline V lookup: CDR1 MNHEY, CDR2 SVGAGI. The CDR3 DNA follows: TGTGCCAGCAGGCGGAGGAGAAACACTGAAGCTTTCTTT. Its protein product is CASRRRRNTEAFF.

The chain carries TRBV5-5 and TRBJ2-5, with 8 bases identical to TRBD1. This CDR3 is built from 17 residues. V shed 1 base, J shed 5 bases, and the junction held 13 bases outside the gene matches. CDR1 is SGHKS and CDR2 is YYEKEE in the germline V gene (reference sequence). CDR3 region: CASSLKGRTGPGETQYF. The CDR3, as DNA: TGTGCCAGCAGCTTGAAGGGACGGACAGGGCCGGGGGAGACCCAGTACTTC.

This clone was seen once. This rearrangement joins TRBV19 to TRBJ1-4; perhaps TRBD1 as D (6 bases). The CDR3 covers 14 residues. V shed 6 bases and J shed 1 base, with 9 bases lying between them. CDR1 is LNHDA, CDR2 SQIVND, per germline (reference sequence). CDR3 sequence reads: CASRTGRTNEKLFF. As DNA, the CDR3 is TGTGCCAGTAGAACAGGGAGAACTAATGAAAAACTGTTTTTT.

The chain uses TRBV6-6 and TRBJ1-4, with D hard to call. CDR1 is MNHNY and CDR2 is SVGAGI in the germline V gene (reference sequence). V was clipped by 5 bases and J by 2 bases, with 12 bases between them. CDR3 size: 15 residues. DNA of the CDR3: TGTGCCAGCAGTACGTCAACGGGGACTAATGAAAAACTGTTTTTT. Residues: CASSTSTGTNEKLFF.

The V and J genes are TRBV7-6 and TRBJ1-3; 7 nucleotides align to TRBD1. The CDR3 spans 16 residues. J lost 0 bases, V lost 5 bases, and 7 bases had no gene match. Germline CDR1 is SGHVS and CDR2 is FNYEAQ. The CDR3 DNA reads TGTGCCAGCAGCCCGTCCGGACAGGTCTCTGGAAACACCATATATTTT. Its protein is CASSPSGQVSGNTIYF.

The V and J genes are TRBV6-2 or TRBV6-3 and TRBJ2-5, with unresolved D. The germline V gene encodes CDR1 MNHEY and CDR2 SVGEGT. V shed 2 bases and J shed 1 base, with 8 bases lying between them. CDR3 length: 14 amino acids. CDR3 residues: CASSYVAIQETQYF. Here the CDR3 DNA reads TGTGCCAGCAGTTACGTGGCCATCCAAGAGACCCAGTACTTC.

This clone occurred a few times. V usage is TRBV6-4 and J usage is TRBJ1-2; no firm D call. V was cut by 2 bases and J by 0 bases, with 28 bases left in between. The CDR3 is 21 amino acids. Germline-derived CDR1 and CDR2 are MRHNA and SNTAGT. CDR3 protein: CASSDVSKSRLDSVPNYGYTF. In DNA form, the CDR3 reads TGTGCCAGCAGTGACGTCAGTAAGTCCCGACTGGACTCCGTGCCTAACTATGGCTACACCTTC.

J is TRBJ1-3 and V is TRBV6-5; possibly TRBD1 for D (5 bases). V shed 10 bases and J shed 4 bases, with 14 bases lying between them. Germline assignment: CDR1 MNHEY and CDR2 SVGAGI. This CDR3 spans 13 amino acids. CDR3 loop: CATRTQTGNTIYF. As DNA, the CDR3 is TGTGCCACCCGGACACAAACGGGAAACACCATATATTTT.

The V and J genes are TRBV20-1 and TRBJ2-1; 8 bases align to TRBD2. CDR1 is DFQATT, CDR2 SNEGSKA, per germline (reference sequence). CDR3 length: 16 residues. J lost 0 bases, V lost 3 bases, and 7 bases had no gene match. For the CDR3, the DNA is TGCAGTGCTAGTCGGGGGGGATCGGGCTCCTACAATGAGCAGTTCTTC. This translates into CSASRGGSGSYNEQFF.

The rearrangement links TRBV6-4 to TRBJ1-1, with D possibly being TRBD1 (5 bases). V was pared by 4 bases and J by 1 base, with 7 bases between. Germline CDR1 is MRHNA and CDR2 is SNTAGT. This CDR3 region has 13 residues. CDR3: CASSATENTEAFF. CDR3 DNA sequence: TGTGCCAGCAGTGCGACAGAGAACACTGAAGCTTTCTTT.

As to this clone: Its ends do not fully match the called genes, so a read error is possible. The rearrangement links TRBV6-1 to TRBJ1-5; unclear D gene. From germline, CDR1 is MNHNS and CDR2 SASEGT. The length of the CDR3 is 15 residues. For the CDR3, the DNA is TGTGCCAGCAGTGAATTAGGCAATAGCTATCAGCCCCAGCATTTT. Translated: CASSELGNSYQPQHF.

The chain combines TRBV6-1 with TRBJ1-2; D may be TRBD1 (6 bases). Germline-derived CDR1 and CDR2 are MNHNS and SASEGT. Trimming stripped 2 bases from V and 5 bases from J, with 9 bases between. The CDR3 runs to 13 residues. The CDR3 is CASSEWTDYGYTF. CDR3 sequence (DNA): TGTGCCAGCAGTGAATGGACAGATTATGGCTACACCTTC.

The chain combines TRBV5-6 with TRBJ2-1; D perhaps matches TRBD2 (5 bases). This CDR3 is 13 amino acids long. V lost 0 bases, J lost 9 bases, and 10 bases lay in between. CDR1 is SGHDT, CDR2 YYEEEE, per germline. CDR3 DNA: TGTGCCAGCAGCTTGGCCTCCGGAGGTGAGCAGTTCTTC. Residues: CASSLASGGEQFF.

This clone was observed a few times. The chain employs TRBV4-2 and TRBJ1-6; 11 positions agree with TRBD1. Germline loops: CDR1 LGHNA, CDR2 YNFKEQ. The CDR3 length is 23 residues. Trimming cost V 0 bases and J 1 base; bases outside gene matches: 17. The CDR3, as DNA: TGTGCCAGCAGCCAAGATCATATACCGGGACAGGGGGGAGGAGGGTCCTATAATTCACCCCTCCACTTT. Its translation: CASSQDHIPGQGGGGSYNSPLHF.

This chain joins TRBV7-3 and TRBJ2-3, with 10 bases that match TRBD2. Germline assignment: CDR1 SGHTA and CDR2 FQGTGA. V lost 6 bases, J lost 5 bases, and 8 bases stayed unmatched. The CDR3 is 15 residues long. Written as DNA, the CDR3 is TGTGCCAGCAGTAAGAGCGGGGGGGCCGTAGATACGCAGTATTTT. It codes for CASSKSGGAVDTQYF.

This chain uses TRBV20-1 with TRBJ1-1; D gene unclear. The ends were cut back, 0 bases at V and 6 bases at J, with 5 bases in the middle. The CDR3 sequence is 11 residues long. Germline V lookup: CDR1 DFQATT, CDR2 SNEGSKA (reference sequence). The CDR3 region has the DNA TGCAGTGCTAGAGATCTTCCTGAAGCTTTCTTT. This encodes CSARDLPEAFF.